This is a list of T cell receptor beta chains from one sample in a study of regulatory T cells in long-lasting Graves disease. Each CDR3 protein is one row after TCRdb ran MiXCR on the multiplex PCR reads. In the table there are 400,000 to 500,000 distinct CDR3 sequences, roughly 15% of which are singletons. The data were also submitted as part of a second study, on T cells in Graves' hyperthyroidism and ophthalmopathy.

Sequenced material: peripheral blood mononuclear cells (PBMCs), taken at new diagnosis, from a patient treated with antithyroid drugs. The receptor set was obtained from a woman between 45 and 65 years old with Graves disease. The CDR3 runs from the conserved cysteine through the conserved F or W. A D gene is named only where the DNA matches it firmly. Where a row states a size, it is once, few, many or the class of an expanded clone; other rows omit it.

>TRBD1|TRBJ2-1|TRBV6-2/TRBV6-3|few
TGTGCCAGCAGTTACCCCCGGACAGGAATGGACAATGAGCAGTTCTTC
CASSYPRTGMDNEQFF
>TRBD2|TRBJ2-7|TRBV28|many
TGTGCCAGCAGTCAAAACCCCGGACTGCCGGGACTAGCGGGAGACGAGCAGTACTTC
CASSQNPGLPGLAGDEQYF
>NA|TRBJ2-5|TRBV12-3/TRBV12-4|many
NA
CASSFGDGGPFQETQYF
>NA|TRBJ2-1|TRBV28|many
TGTGCCAGCAGTCCTACAGGGTCTTATTACAATGAGCAGTTCTTC
CASSPTGSYYNEQFF
>NA|TRBJ2-2|TRBV24-1|many
TGTGCCACCAGGCCCCCGGGGAACACCGGGGAGCTGTTTTTT
CATRPPGNTGELFF
>NA|TRBJ2-3|TRBV7-9|many
TGTGCCAGCAGCTTACCTGCGGCTAGCACAGATACGCAGTATTTT
CASSLPAASTDTQYF
>TRBD1|TRBJ1-6|TRBV9|many
TGTGCCAGCAGCGGAGGGACAGGAGATAATTCACCCCTCCACTTT
CASSGGTGDNSPLHF
>NA|TRBJ1-2|TRBV9|NA
TGTGCCAGCAGCGTGTCGGGGGCGGATTTGTCAGTGGGGAATGGCTACACCTTC
CASSVSGADLSVGNGYTF
>TRBD2|TRBJ2-5|TRBV6-1|few
TGTGCCAGCAGTAACCTAGCGGGGCAAGAGACCCAGTACTTC
CASSNLAGQETQYF
>TRBD1|TRBJ1-1|TRBV19|NA
TGTGCCAGTAGTGCTGGACAGGGGAGGGCCCTGAACACTGAAGCTTTCTTT
CASSAGQGRALNTEAFF
>TRBD2|TRBJ2-1|TRBV7-2|few
TGTGCCAGCAGCCCGGGACTAGCGGGAGGGCCCAGGTACAATGGGCAGTTCTTC
CASSPGLAGGPRYNGQFF
>NA|TRBJ2-1|TRBV6-1|many
TGTGCCAGCAGTCGCTTATTTGCTCGGGACTCACGGAATGAGCAGTTCTTC
CASSRLFARDSRNEQFF
>NA|TRBJ2-1|TRBV29-1|many
TGCAGCGTTGAAACGGGACTCTCGGCGTACAATGAGCAGTTCTTC
CSVETGLSAYNEQFF
>TRBD2|TRBJ2-5|TRBV28|many
TGTGCCGGCAGCGGGGGGGCAGCCCAAGAGACCCAGTACTTC
CAGSGGAAQETQYF
>TRBD1|TRBJ2-7|TRBV27|NA
TGTGCCAGCAGTAGAAGAGACAGGGTTGAGAAGCAGTACTTC
CASSRRDRVEKQYF
>TRBD1|TRBJ1-1|TRBV4-1|NA
TGCGCCGGCAGCCAAGACGGGGACAGAACTGAAGCTTTCTTT
CAGSQDGDRTEAFF
>NA|TRBJ1-5|TRBV6-2/TRBV6-3|many
TGTGCCAGCAGTTATGTAGGGGGGAACAATCAGCCCCAGCATTTT
CASSYVGGNNQPQHF
>NA|TRBJ2-7|TRBV10-3|many
TGTGCCACCCAGGTCGGAGGGGAGCTAAGCTCCTACGAGCAGTACTTC
CATQVGGELSSYEQYF